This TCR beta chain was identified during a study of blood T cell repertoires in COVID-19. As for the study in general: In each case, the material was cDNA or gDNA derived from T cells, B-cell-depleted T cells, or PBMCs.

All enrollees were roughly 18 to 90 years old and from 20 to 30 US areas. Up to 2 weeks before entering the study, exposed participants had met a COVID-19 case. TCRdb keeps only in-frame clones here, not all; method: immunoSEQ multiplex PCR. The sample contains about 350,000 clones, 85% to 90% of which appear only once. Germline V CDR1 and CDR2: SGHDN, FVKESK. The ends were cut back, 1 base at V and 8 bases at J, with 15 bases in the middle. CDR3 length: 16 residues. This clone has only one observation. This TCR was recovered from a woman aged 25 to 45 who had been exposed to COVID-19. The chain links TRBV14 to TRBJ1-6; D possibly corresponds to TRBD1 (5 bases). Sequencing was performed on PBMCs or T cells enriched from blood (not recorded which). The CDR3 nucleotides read TGTGCCAGCAGCCAAGTTATGAACAGGCTTCATTCACCCCTCCACTTT. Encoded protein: CASSQVMNRLHSPLHF.